One sample yielded the 10 T cell receptor beta chains listed below, sequenced in a study of T cell clones after liver transplantation. The assay was immunoSEQ multiplex PCR, and TCRdb's table has in-frame clones only and misses some. The repertoire has around 97,000 clones, around 84% of them found once; the top ten carry approximately 3%. The sample consisted of CD4+ T cells from blood, taken approximately 45 months after liver transplant. The receptors originated from a human patient who received a liver transplant. Among the T cells, some may be from the graft donor.

V is TRBV7-2 and J is TRBJ1-5; TRBD1 matches at 7 bases. The CDR3 extends over 15 amino acids. Losses at the gene ends were 0 bases for V and 6 bases for J; bases not matched to a gene: 5. Germline CDR1 reads SGHTA; CDR2 reads FQGNSA. This CDR3 is CASSLAGGTGQPQHF. The CDR3 DNA is TGTGCCAGCAGCTTAGCAGGGGGCACGGGTCAGCCCCAGCATTTT.

The chain has TRBV6-1 and TRBJ1-5, with D tentatively TRBD1 (5 bases). Germline CDR1 and CDR2: MNHNS and SASEGT. The CDR3 is made up of 14 amino acids. V was shortened by 6 bases and J by 7 bases, with 16 bases between the two germline ends. In nucleotides, the CDR3 is TGTGCCAGCAGCTCAGGGTTCGAAGTGCAGCCCCAGCATTTT. Translating gives CASSSGFEVQPQHF.

The chain uses TRBV5-1 and TRBJ2-3; 16 bases align to TRBD2. V lost 3 bases and J lost 2; bases outside the gene matches: 3. Germline V gene data show CDR1 as SGHRS and CDR2 as YFSETQ. This CDR3 comprises 17 residues. This CDR3 is CASSSGLAGGLTDTQYF. CDR3 nucleotide sequence: TGCGCCAGCAGCTCGGGACTAGCGGGAGGGCTCACAGATACGCAGTATTTT. The variable domain in full, with the rest retrieved from reference TRBV5-1 and TRBJ2-3, is KAGVTQTPRYLIKTRGQQVTLSCSPISGHRSVSWYQQTPGQGLQFLFEYFSETQRNKGNFPGRFSGRQFSNSRSEMNVSTLELGDSALYLCASSSGLAGGLTDTQYFGPGTRLTVL.

The chain joins TRBV5-1 to TRBJ2-2; no reliable D call. V was clipped by 2 bases and J by 4 bases, with 12 bases between them. This CDR3 comprises 15 residues. The germline gives CDR1 SGHRS, CDR2 YFSETQ. CDR3 protein: CASSFLSVVTGELFF. The CDR3 DNA follows: TGCGCCAGCAGCTTTTTAAGCGTGGTCACCGGGGAGCTGTTTTTT.

The chain uses TRBV28 and TRBJ1-2, with 8 positions matching TRBD1. Per the germline V gene, CDR1 is MDHEN and CDR2 is SYDVKM. V shed 3 bases, J shed 2 bases, and the junction held 5 bases outside the gene matches. The CDR3 runs to 15 residues. CDR3 amino acids: CASSFRGQANYGYTF. CDR3 in DNA: TGTGCCAGCAGTTTCCGGGGACAGGCCAACTATGGCTACACCTTC.

The chain uses TRBV27 and TRBJ2-2; a weak D match, TRBD2 (6 bases). CDR1 and CDR2 from the germline V gene are MNHEY and SMNVEV (reference sequence). V lost 4 bases and J 4 bases, leaving 7 bases between the germline ends. CDR3 length: 13 amino acids. This chain's CDR3 is CASSSGVTGELFF. CDR3 nucleotide sequence: TGTGCCAGCAGTTCGGGGGTCACCGGGGAGCTGTTTTTT.

The table lists this clone with a few counts. The J gene is TRBJ1-1, the V gene TRBV14; D may be TRBD1 (5 bases). Germline CDR1 is SGHDN and CDR2 is FVKESK. V lost 1 base and J 8 bases, leaving 20 bases between the germline ends. CDR3 length: 16 residues. The CDR3, as DNA: TGTGCCAGCAGCCAAGGTATCGTGACAGATAAGGGCGAAGCTTTCTTT. It translates to CASSQGIVTDKGEAFF.

The chain employs TRBV7-2 and TRBJ1-5; D is undetermined. This CDR3 is 14 amino acids long. V was cut by 3 bases and J by 4 bases, with 10 bases left in between. From germline, CDR1 is SGHTA and CDR2 FQGNSA. The CDR3 reads CASSLKGLNQPQHF. The CDR3 DNA reads TGTGCCAGCAGCTTGAAGGGCCTAAATCAGCCCCAGCATTTT.

V and J are TRBV7-2 and TRBJ2-3, with D possibly called TRBD1 or TRBD2 (5 bases each). This CDR3 contains 14 residues. Germline CDR1 SGHTA, CDR2 FQGNSA. V was cut by 4 bases and J by 3 bases, with 11 bases left in between. The CDR3 DNA reads TGTGCCAGCAGCTACCGGGGCCAAACAGATACGCAGTATTTT. It codes for CASSYRGQTDTQYF.

The V gene is TRBV18, the J gene TRBJ1-2; 12 nucleotides align to TRBD1. Germline-derived CDR1 and CDR2 are KGHSH and LQKENI. With 3 bases clipped from V and 8 bases from J, the junction kept 4 bases outside the gene matches. There are 14 residues in the CDR3. Written as DNA, the CDR3 is TGTGCCAGCTCACCGGGACAGGGGGCAGGAGGCTACACCTTC. It encodes CASSPGQGAGGYTF. Variable domain in full (rest from reference TRBV18 and TRBJ1-2): NAGVMQNPRHLVRRRGQEARLRCSPMKGHSHVYWYRQLPEEGLKFMVYLQKENIIDESGMPKERFSAEFPKEGPSILRIQQVVRGDSAAYFCASSPGQGAGGYTFGSGTRLTVV.